This TCR beta chain appears in the sequencing data of a study of shared clonotypes between healthy human individuals. Data came from immunoSEQ multiplex PCR; TCRdb stores just in-frame clones and leaves some out. The sample shows 2 million to 2.5 million clones, 90% to 96% of them seen only once. CDR1 and CDR2 (germline): MNHNS, SASEGT. This CDR3 is 18 amino acids long. V trimming: 1 base; J trimming: 2 bases; junction bases outside the gene matches: 11. This clone was found once. The chain combines TRBV6-1 with TRBJ2-5, with 9 positions matching TRBD2. The specimen was naive CD4+ T cells sorted from blood. As for subset: CD45RA+ positively selected. The source is a man younger than 35 in good health. The CDR3 spells CASSEVVSSGAIQETQYF. DNA of the CDR3: TGTGCCAGCAGTGAAGTAGTCTCTAGCGGGGCGATTCAAGAGACCCAGTACTTC.